The following is a T cell receptor (beta chain) sequence with its context. What it binds is unknown. This entry is derived from a study of cytomegalovirus exposure and HLA in healthy donors. General observations from the study: TCR clusters originating in the first cohort tended to co-occur in the 110 or so validation repertoires, according to a later analysis. High specificity and sensitivity for cytomegalovirus status were reported for the classifier.

The assay was immunoSEQ multiplex PCR, and TCRdb's table has in-frame clones only and misses some. Here the sample spans some 120,000 clones, 90% to 97% being singletons. V dropped 5 bases and J dropped 7 bases, with 15 bases sitting between them. The CDR3 has 13 amino acids. Germline CDR1 and CDR2: MNHEY and SMNVEV (reference sequence). Sequencing used PBMCs. The sequence derives from a young man in good health and CMV-seronegative. This chain connects TRBV27 to TRBJ2-7; D remains unclear. In DNA form, the CDR3 reads TGTGCCAGCAGTCCCCGCGGTAGACCTGAGCAGTACTTC. Translating gives CASSPRGRPEQYF.